The rows below give T cell receptor beta chains drawn from one sample of a study of monozygotic twins with inflammatory bowel disease. TCRdb reanalyzed the 5' RACE reads and collapses them to one entry per CDR3 protein, without DNA. In total, the table holds about 300,000 distinct CDR3 sequences. The sample was blood. These TCRs come from a human donor with ulcerative colitis or Crohn's disease, or a healthy co-twin of an affected twin (not recorded which). Each CDR3 is given with its conserved first and last residue.

TRBV29-1	TRBJ2-1	14	CSVDRLGRNNEQFF
TRBV12-3/TRBV12-4	TRBJ2-2	11	CASNLVGELFF
TRBV7-2	TRBJ1-6	15	CASSLVGVDNSPLHF
TRBV28	TRBJ2-7	14	CASMGGGTSYEQYF
TRBV5-1	TRBJ2-5	17	CASSLEGSGTYQETQYF
TRBV5-1	TRBJ2-5	15	CASSSSLAYQETQYF
TRBV5-1	TRBJ2-7	15	CASSLGDASPHEQYF
TRBV3-1	TRBJ1-3	15	CASGGRRGPGNTIYF
TRBV24-1	TRBJ2-5	14	CATSDHAGRETQYF
TRBV29-1	TRBJ2-2	11	CSASLPGELFF
TRBV7-8	TRBJ2-1	17	CASSPNFGTVGYNEQFF
TRBV6-1	TRBJ2-2	15	CASKKGTGFTGELFF
TRBV12-3/TRBV12-4	TRBJ2-4	16	CASSLGTPGGKNIQYF
TRBV10-3	TRBJ2-2	14	CAIGGSPNTGELFF
TRBV10-3	TRBJ2-3	12	CAISDLEGTQYF
TRBV7-9	TRBJ1-2	13	CASSRDSDYGYTF
TRBV7-2	TRBJ2-3	14	CASSPTRGADTQYF
TRBV15	TRBJ2-3	15	CATSRDGQGSDTQYF
TRBV30	TRBJ1-5	13	CAWSLRGNQPQHF
TRBV3-1	TRBJ2-5	18	CASSQTSGGGGRKETQYF
TRBV29-1	TRBJ1-2	13	CSVEVGQDYGYTF
TRBV24-1	TRBJ2-4	15	CATSDPQGDINIQYF
TRBV7-9	TRBJ2-4	15	CASRSDRDRVHIQYF
TRBV12-3/TRBV12-4	TRBJ2-2	15	CASSLWGGNTGELFF
TRBV19	TRBJ2-3	16	CASSTPSGERTDTQYF
TRBV2	TRBJ2-7	15	CASSEGGKVDYEQYF
TRBV7-2	TRBJ2-7	15	CASSLSRTSWDEQYF
TRBV5-1	TRBJ2-2	17	CASRISSSGANTGELFF